This TCR beta chain was documented in a study of blood T cell repertoires in COVID-19. Germline V CDR1 and CDR2: SEHNR, FQNEAQ (reference sequence). Trimming removed 1 base from V and 4 bases from J, with 8 bases in between. The CDR3 consists of 15 residues. This clone was recorded once. Measured with immunoSEQ multiplex PCR; TCRdb has only the in-frame clones, and not every one. The table lists about 68,000 clones, roughly 84% of them singletons. The source material was peripheral blood. The chain carries TRBV7-9 and TRBJ1-6; D is undetermined. This TCR came from a man aged 50 to 60 with active COVID-19. This CDR3 is CASSLVSGYNSPLHF. The CDR3 bases are TGTGCCAGCAGCTTAGTTTCCGGTTATAATTCACCCCTCCACTTT.